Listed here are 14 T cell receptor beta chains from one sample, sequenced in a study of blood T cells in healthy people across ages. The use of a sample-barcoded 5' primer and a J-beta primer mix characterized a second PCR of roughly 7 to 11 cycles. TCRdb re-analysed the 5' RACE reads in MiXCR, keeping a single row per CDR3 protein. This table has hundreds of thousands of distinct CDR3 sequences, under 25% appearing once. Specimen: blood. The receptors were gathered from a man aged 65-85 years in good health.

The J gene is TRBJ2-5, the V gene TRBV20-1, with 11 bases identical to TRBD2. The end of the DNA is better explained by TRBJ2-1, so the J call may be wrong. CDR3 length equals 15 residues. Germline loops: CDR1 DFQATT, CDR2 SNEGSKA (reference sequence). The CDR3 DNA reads TGCAGTGCTAGAAGGACTAGCGGGCCGGGGGATGAGCAGTTCTTC. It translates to CSARRTSGPGDEQFF.

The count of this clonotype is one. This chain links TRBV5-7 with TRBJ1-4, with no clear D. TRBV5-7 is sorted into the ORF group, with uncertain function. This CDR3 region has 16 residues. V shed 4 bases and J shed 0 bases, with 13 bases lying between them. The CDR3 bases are TGTGCCAGCAGCCCGCCGGCGGATGCAACTAATGAAAAACTGTTTTTT. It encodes CASSPPADATNEKLFF.

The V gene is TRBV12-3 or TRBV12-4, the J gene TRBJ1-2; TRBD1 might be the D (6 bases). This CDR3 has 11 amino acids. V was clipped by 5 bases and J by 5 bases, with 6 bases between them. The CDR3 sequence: CASSTGYGYTF. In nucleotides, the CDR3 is TGTGCCAGCAGTACAGGGTATGGCTACACCTTC.

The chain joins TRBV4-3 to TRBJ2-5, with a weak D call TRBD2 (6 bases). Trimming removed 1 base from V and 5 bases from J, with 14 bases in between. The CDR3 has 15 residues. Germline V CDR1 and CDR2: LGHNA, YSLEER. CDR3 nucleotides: TGCGCCAGCAGCCAAGCTCCTAGCGTAGCTGAGACCCAGTACTTC. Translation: CASSQAPSVAETQYF.

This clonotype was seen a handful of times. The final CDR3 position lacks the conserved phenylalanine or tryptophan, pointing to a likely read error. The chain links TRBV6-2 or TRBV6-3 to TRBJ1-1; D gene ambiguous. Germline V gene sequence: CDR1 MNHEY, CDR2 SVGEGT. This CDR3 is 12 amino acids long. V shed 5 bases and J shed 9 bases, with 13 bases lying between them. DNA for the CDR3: TGTGCCAGCAGTACCCACGGCGTCCAAGCTTTCTCT. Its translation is CASSTHGVQAFS.

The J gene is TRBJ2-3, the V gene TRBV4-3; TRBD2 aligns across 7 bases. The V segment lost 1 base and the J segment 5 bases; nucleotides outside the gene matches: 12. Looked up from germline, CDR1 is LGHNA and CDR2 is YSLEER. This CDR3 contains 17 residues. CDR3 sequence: CASSQARASGRQDTQYF. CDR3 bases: TGCGCCAGCAGCCAAGCTCGGGCTAGCGGAAGGCAAGATACGCAGTATTTT.

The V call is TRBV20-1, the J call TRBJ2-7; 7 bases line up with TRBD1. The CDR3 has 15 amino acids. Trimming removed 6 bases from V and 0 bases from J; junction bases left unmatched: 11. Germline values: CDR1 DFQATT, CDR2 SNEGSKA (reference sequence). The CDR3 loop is CSAPFPGGLSYEQYF. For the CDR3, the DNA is TGCAGTGCCCCCTTCCCAGGGGGTCTCTCCTACGAGCAGTACTTC.

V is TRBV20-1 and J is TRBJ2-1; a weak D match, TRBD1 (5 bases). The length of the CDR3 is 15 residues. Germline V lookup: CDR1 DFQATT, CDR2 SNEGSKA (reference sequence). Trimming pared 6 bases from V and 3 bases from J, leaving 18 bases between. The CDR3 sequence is CSALGPAGNYNEQFF. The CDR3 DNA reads TGCAGTGCACTGGGGCCTGCAGGGAACTACAATGAGCAGTTCTTC.

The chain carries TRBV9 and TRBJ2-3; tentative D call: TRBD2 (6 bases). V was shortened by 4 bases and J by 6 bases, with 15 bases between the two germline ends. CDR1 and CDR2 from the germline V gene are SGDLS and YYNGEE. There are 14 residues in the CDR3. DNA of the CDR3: TGTGCCAGCAGCTCGGGACTCAGTCAGGATACGCAGTATTTT. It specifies CASSSGLSQDTQYF.

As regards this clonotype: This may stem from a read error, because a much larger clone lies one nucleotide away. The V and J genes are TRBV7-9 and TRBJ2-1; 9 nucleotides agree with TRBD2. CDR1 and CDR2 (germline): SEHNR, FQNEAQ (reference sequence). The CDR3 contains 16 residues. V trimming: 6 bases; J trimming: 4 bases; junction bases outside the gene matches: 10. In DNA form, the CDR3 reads TGTGCCAGCAGGCCCGGGACTAGCAGTGTATACAATGAGCAGTTCTTC. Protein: CASRPGTSSVYNEQFF. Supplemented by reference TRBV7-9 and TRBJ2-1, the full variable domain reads DTGVSQNPRHKITKRGQNVTFRCDPISEHNRLYWYRQTLGQGPEFLTYFQNEAQLEKSRLLSDRFSAERPKGSFSTLEIQRTEQGDSAMYLCASRPGTSSVYNEQFFGPGTRLTVL.

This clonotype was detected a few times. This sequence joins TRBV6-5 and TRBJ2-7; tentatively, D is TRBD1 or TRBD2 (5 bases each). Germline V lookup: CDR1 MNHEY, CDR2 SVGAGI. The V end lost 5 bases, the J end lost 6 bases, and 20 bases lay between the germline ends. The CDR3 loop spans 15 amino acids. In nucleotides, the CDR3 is TGTGCCAGCAGTAAACGACAGACTACTGGGGGCGAGCAGTACTTC. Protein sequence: CASSKRQTTGGEQYF.

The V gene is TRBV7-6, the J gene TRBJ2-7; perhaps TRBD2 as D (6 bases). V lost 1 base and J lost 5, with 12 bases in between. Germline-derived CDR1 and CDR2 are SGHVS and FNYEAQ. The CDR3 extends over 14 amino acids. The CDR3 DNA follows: TGTGCCAGCAGCTTAGAAGCGGGTTATCACGAGCAGTACTTC. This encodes CASSLEAGYHEQYF.

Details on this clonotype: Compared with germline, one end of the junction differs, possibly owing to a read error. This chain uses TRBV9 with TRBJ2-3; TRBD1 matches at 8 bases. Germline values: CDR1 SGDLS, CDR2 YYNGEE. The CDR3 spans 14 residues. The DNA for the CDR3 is TGTGCCAGCAGCGCCGACAGGGGTGGAGATGCGCAGTATTTT. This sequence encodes CASSADRGGDAQYF.

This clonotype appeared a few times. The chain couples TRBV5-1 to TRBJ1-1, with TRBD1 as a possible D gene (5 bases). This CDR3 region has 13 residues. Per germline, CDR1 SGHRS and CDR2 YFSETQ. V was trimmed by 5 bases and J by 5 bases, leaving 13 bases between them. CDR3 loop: CASRAEGWTEAFF. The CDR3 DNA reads TGCGCCAGCAGGGCGGAGGGGTGGACTGAAGCTTTCTTT.